This passage covers 25 T cell receptor beta chains from one sample sequenced in a study of cytomegalovirus exposure and HLA in healthy donors. The PCR had 60 Vbeta and 13 Jbeta primers. The data were produced by immunoSEQ multiplex PCR, yet TCRdb's version contains in-frame clones alone and is incomplete. The sample includes roughly 150,000 clones, roughly three quarters of them seen just once. Material for sequencing was PBMCs. Source of these receptors: a man aged 55 to 70 in good health and CMV-seronegative.

The rearrangement uses TRBV9 and TRBJ2-5; 10 nucleotides align to TRBD2. CDR1 SGDLS and CDR2 YYNGEE come from the germline V gene. This CDR3 spans 17 amino acids. Unmatched junction bases numbered 9, after V lost 2 bases and J lost 2 bases. As DNA, the CDR3 is TGTGCCAGCAGCGTTCTAGCGGGAGTAGGTGGGCAAGAGACCCAGTACTTC. Encoded protein: CASSVLAGVGGQETQYF.

The V and J genes are TRBV28 and TRBJ1-4; D might be TRBD1 (5 bases). Germline V gives CDR1 MDHEN, CDR2 SYDVKM. With 5 bases removed from V and 3 bases from J, the gap between germline ends came to 13 bases. The CDR3 is 15 residues long. The DNA for the CDR3 is TGTGCCAGCAGTCCCCCCCAGGGTTCTAATGAAAAACTGTTTTTT. This gives the protein CASSPPQGSNEKLFF.

This clone was counted a single time. The chain couples TRBV5-1 to TRBJ2-3, with D possibly TRBD2 on 5 matching bases. Germline V gene sequence: CDR1 SGHRS, CDR2 YFSETQ. CDR3 length equals 16 residues. The ends were cut back, 0 bases at V and 2 bases at J, with 13 bases in the middle. This CDR3 reads CASSLAGVPPTDTQYF. DNA of the CDR3: TGCGCCAGCAGCTTGGCCGGGGTTCCCCCCACAGATACGCAGTATTTT. Combining the CDR3 with reference TRBV5-1 and TRBJ2-3 gives the whole variable domain KAGVTQTPRYLIKTRGQQVTLSCSPISGHRSVSWYQQTPGQGLQFLFEYFSETQRNKGNFPGRFSGRQFSNSRSEMNVSTLELGDSALYLCASSLAGVPPTDTQYFGPGTRLTVL.

The rearrangement joins TRBV4-3 to TRBJ2-7; 16 bases are shared with TRBD2. Germline loops: CDR1 LGHNA, CDR2 YSLEER. Losses at the gene ends were 3 bases for V and 2 bases for J; bases not matched to a gene: 4. The CDR3 has 17 residues. The CDR3, as DNA: TGCGCCAGCAGCCAGGGGACTAGCGGGAGGGGTGCCTACGAGCAGTACTTC. Amino acid sequence: CASSQGTSGRGAYEQYF.

This rearrangement joins TRBV27 to TRBJ2-3; a weak D match, TRBD2 (5 bases). The length of the CDR3 is 12 residues. The V gene's germline CDR1 is MNHEY and CDR2 SMNVEV (reference sequence). Trimming pared 8 bases from V and 4 bases from J, leaving 10 bases between. The CDR3 protein is CASLSGADTQYF. CDR3 bases: TGTGCCAGCCTCTCCGGGGCAGATACGCAGTATTTT.

This clone was seen only once. The V and J genes are TRBV25-1 and TRBJ1-3, with D perhaps matching TRBD1 (5 bases). Germline V gives CDR1 MGHDK, CDR2 SYGVNS. The CDR3 covers 15 residues. The V and J ends lost 3 bases and 4 bases respectively, with 13 bases between them. The CDR3 here is CASSDPTESGNTIYF. CDR3 nucleotides: TGTGCCAGCAGTGACCCGACAGAATCCGGAAACACCATATATTTT.

The chain carries TRBV9 and TRBJ1-1; D is perhaps TRBD1 (5 bases). This CDR3 has 14 amino acids. The V and J ends lost 7 bases and 4 bases respectively, with 17 bases between them. CDR1 SGDLS and CDR2 YYNGEE come from the germline V gene. Here the CDR3 reads CASGAGEVITEAFF. The CDR3 region has the DNA TGTGCCAGCGGGGCGGGGGAGGTGATCACTGAAGCTTTCTTT.

The CDR3 DNA reads as TGTGCCAGCAGTTCGTCTGCTGGGGGGAACACAGATACGCAGTATTTT. The encoded protein is CASSSSAGGNTDTQYF. V is TRBV28 and J is TRBJ2-3, with D perhaps TRBD2 (6 bases). Germline V gene lookup returns CDR1 MDHEN and CDR2 SYDVKM. Between the trimmed V and J ends, which lost 4 bases and 2 bases, there was a span of 16 bases. This CDR3 has 16 amino acids.

The rearrangement joins TRBV28 to TRBJ2-7; tentative D call: TRBD1 (6 bases). This CDR3 has 14 amino acids. V dropped 2 bases and J dropped 6 bases, with 14 bases sitting between them. Per germline, CDR1 MDHEN and CDR2 SYDVKM. The CDR3 coding sequence is TGTGCCAGCAGTTTAAAAGCCCTCAGGGGCGAGCAGTACTTC. Translation: CASSLKALRGEQYF.

The count of this clone is one. The rearrangement links TRBV10-1 to TRBJ1-1; weak D call: TRBD1 (6 bases). This CDR3 contains 17 residues. V shed 0 bases and J shed 3 bases, with 17 bases lying between them. Germline lookup yields CDR1 WNHNN and CDR2 SYGVQD (reference sequence). The CDR3 DNA follows: TGCGCCAGCAGTGAGTCGACGCCACAGGGTAGGGACACTGAAGCTTTCTTT. This encodes CASSESTPQGRDTEAFF.

The chain recombines TRBV5-1 with TRBJ1-1, with 8 bases identical to TRBD1. Germline lookup yields CDR1 SGHRS and CDR2 YFSETQ. V trimming: 4 bases; J trimming: 3 bases; junction bases outside the gene matches: 11. CDR3 length: 16 amino acids. The CDR3 nucleotides are TGCGCCAGCAGCCCCAGACAGGGGCTGGGGGACACTGAAGCTTTCTTT. Protein sequence: CASSPRQGLGDTEAFF.

The chain has TRBV4-2 and TRBJ2-2; 7 nucleotides agree with TRBD2. In germline, CDR1 is LGHNA, CDR2 YNFKEQ. J lost 2 bases, V lost 1 base, and 4 bases had no gene match. The CDR3 contains 16 residues. CDR3 residues: CASSQGGGDNTGELFF. CDR3 coding DNA: TGTGCCAGCAGCCAAGGGGGAGGGGACAACACCGGGGAGCTGTTTTTT.

The rearrangement uses TRBV29-1 and TRBJ2-3; TRBD1 aligns across 8 bases. The trim removed 6 bases at V and 9 bases at J, leaving 5 bases unmatched. Germline V gene sequence: CDR1 SQVTM, CDR2 ANQGSEA. This CDR3 is built from 11 residues. The CDR3 sequence is CSVETGDTQYF. The DNA for the CDR3 is TGCAGCGTGGAGACAGGGGACACGCAGTATTTT.

This clone occurred once. The chain joins TRBV19 to TRBJ2-7; 8 bases map to TRBD2. The CDR3 sequence is 15 residues long. CDR1 is LNHDA, CDR2 SQIVND, per germline (reference sequence). V dropped 8 bases and J dropped 0; count of bases not matched to a gene: 9. The CDR3 reads CASGAGGSTSYEQYF. The CDR3 DNA sequence: TGTGCCAGTGGGGCGGGGGGCTCGACCTCCTACGAGCAGTACTTC.

The V gene is TRBV7-9, the J gene TRBJ1-2, with TRBD1 matching over 8 bases. Germline V CDR1 and CDR2: SEHNR, FQNEAQ (reference sequence). This CDR3 region has 17 residues. The trim removed 4 bases at V and 0 bases at J, leaving 10 bases unmatched. The CDR3 nucleotides are TGTGCCAGCAGCTCTTTAGGACAGGGACATGCTAACTATGGCTACACCTTC. The encoded protein is CASSSLGQGHANYGYTF.

The rearrangement uses TRBV6-1 and TRBJ1-3; D not certain. The CDR3 consists of 13 residues. Germline V CDR1 and CDR2: MNHNS, SASEGT. Trimming pared 8 bases from V and 0 bases from J, leaving 8 bases between. The CDR3 DNA reads TGTGCCAGCTCCCTTCTCTCTGGAAACACCATATATTTT. Translated: CASSLLSGNTIYF.

The V and J genes are TRBV5-1 and TRBJ2-7, with TRBD2 as a possible D gene (5 bases). Trimming shortened V by 5 bases and J by 0 bases, and 9 bases separated the two germline ends. Per germline, CDR1 SGHRS and CDR2 YFSETQ. The CDR3 has 13 residues. As DNA, the CDR3 is TGCGCCAGCAGTGAGGGAAACTCCTACGAGCAGTACTTC. As protein: CASSEGNSYEQYF.

This clone occurred once. As DNA, the CDR3 is TGTGCCAGCAGCTTATCTAGCGGCACAGATACGCAGTATTTT. Residues: CASSLSSGTDTQYF. The J gene is TRBJ2-3, the V gene TRBV7-9; the D gene is possibly TRBD2 (6 bases). The ends were cut back, 2 bases at V and 1 base at J, with 7 bases in the middle. CDR1 and CDR2 from the germline V gene are SEHNR and FQNEAQ (reference sequence). The CDR3 covers 14 residues.

The chain couples TRBV6-1 to TRBJ2-7; 8 bases are shared with TRBD2. With 4 bases clipped from V and 3 bases from J, the junction kept 5 bases outside the gene matches. This CDR3 has 14 amino acids. Per germline, CDR1 MNHNS and CDR2 SASEGT. CDR3 coding DNA: TGTGCCAGCAGTGTTAGCGGGACGAACTACGAGCAGTACTTC. Its protein product is CASSVSGTNYEQYF.

J is TRBJ2-1 and V is TRBV2; TRBD2 aligns across 10 bases. The trim removed 1 base at V and 6 bases at J, leaving 3 bases unmatched. Germline V gene data show CDR1 as SNHLY and CDR2 as FYNNEI. The CDR3 extends over 15 amino acids. In DNA form, the CDR3 reads TGTGCCAGCAGTGAAGGGCTAGCGGGAGCCAATGAGCAGTTCTTC. Protein: CASSEGLAGANEQFF. The full variable domain, with the rest looked up from reference TRBV2 and TRBJ2-1, is EPEVTQTPSHQVTQMGQEVILRCVPISNHLYFYWYRQILGQKVEFLVSFYNNEISEKSEIFDDQFSVERPDGSNFTLKIRSTKLEDSAMYFCASSEGLAGANEQFFGPGTRLTVL.

The chain combines TRBV12-5 with TRBJ1-5, with 7 nucleotides matching TRBD1. The CDR3 consists of 15 residues. Germline CDR1 and CDR2: LGHNT and FRNRAP. V dropped 9 bases and J dropped 5; count of bases not matched to a gene: 13. This chain's CDR3 is CASSPLDRSDQPQHF. CDR3 nucleotides: TGTGCTAGCTCTCCTTTGGACAGGAGCGATCAGCCCCAGCATTTT.

The chain has TRBV6-5 and TRBJ1-2, with 8 bases identical to TRBD1. J lost 2 bases, V lost 6 bases, and 2 bases had no gene match. The CDR3 is made up of 13 amino acids. Germline CDR1 reads MNHEY; CDR2 reads SVGAGI. As DNA, the CDR3 is TGTGCCAGCAGCAGACAGGGGAACTATGGCTACACCTTC. It codes for CASSRQGNYGYTF.

The chain is built from TRBV19 and TRBJ2-3; unclear D gene. The CDR3 totals 14 residues. The germline CDR1 and CDR2 sequences are LNHDA and SQIVND (reference sequence). V lost 3 bases, J lost 2 bases, and 9 bases lay in between. The CDR3 loop is CASSMRLDTDTQYF. The CDR3 DNA reads TGTGCCAGTAGTATGCGGCTAGACACAGATACGCAGTATTTT.

The chain links TRBV28 to TRBJ2-7; TRBD1 matches 9 bases. The J segment lost 0 bases and the V segment lost 7 bases, leaving 7 bases of the junction unmatched. The germline V gene encodes CDR1 MDHEN and CDR2 SYDVKM. The CDR3 spans 15 residues. The CDR3 DNA is TGTGCCAGCACACACCCGGGACAGGGCTCCTACGAGCAGTACTTC. The encoded protein is CASTHPGQGSYEQYF. The variable domain in full, with the rest retrieved from reference TRBV28 and TRBJ2-7, is DVKVTQSSRYLVKRTGEKVFLECVQDMDHENMFWYRQDPGLGLRLIYFSYDVKMKEKGDIPEGYSVSREKKERFSLILESASTNQTSMYLCASTHPGQGSYEQYFGPGTRLTVT.

This chain's CDR3 is CASKDRIYEQYF. The CDR3 nucleotides are TGTGCCAGCAAGGACAGGATCTACGAGCAGTACTTC. The chain joins TRBV6-1 to TRBJ2-7; 7 nucleotides match TRBD1. The CDR3 totals 12 residues. Unmatched junction bases numbered 3, after V lost 7 bases and J lost 3 bases. Germline CDR1 is MNHNS and CDR2 is SASEGT.